This is a list of T cell receptor beta chains from one sample in a study of cytomegalovirus exposure and HLA in healthy donors. The assay was immunoSEQ multiplex PCR, and TCRdb's table has in-frame clones only and misses some. This listing includes under 130,000 clones. The sample taken for sequencing was PBMCs. These receptors all stem from a man aged 45 to 65 in good health and CMV-seronegative. CDR3s include the opening cysteine and the closing phenylalanine or tryptophan. A D gene is named only where the DNA matches it firmly.

TRBV7-9	-	TRBJ1-1	TGTGCCAGCAGCTTATTTACAGGGAACACTGAAGCTTTCTTT	CASSLFTGNTEAFF
TRBV6-6	TRBD1	TRBJ1-4	TGTGCCAGCCGGACAGGGACTAATGAAAAACTGTTTTTT	CASRTGTNEKLFF
TRBV4-1	-	TRBJ1-1	TGCGCCAGCAGCCAAGGGCAGGTGACTGAAGCTTTCTTT	CASSQGQVTEAFF
TRBV11-3	-	TRBJ2-1	TGTGCCAGCAGTTTCCGTCGATACGCTAGGCTTCCCAATGAGCAGTTCTTC	CASSFRRYARLPNEQFF
TRBV5-1	-	TRBJ2-2	TGCGCCAGCAGCCCACGCCAGCGGCGGAACACCGGGGAGCTGTTTTTT	CASSPRQRRNTGELFF
TRBV6-5	-	TRBJ1-2	TGTGCCAGCAAGCGGGACGGAATCTATGGCTACACCTTC	CASKRDGIYGYTF
TRBV18	TRBD2	TRBJ2-5	TGTGCCAGCTCACCAGGCCAGCGGGGGGTCCAAGAGACCCAGTACTTC	CASSPGQRGVQETQYF
TRBV9	-	TRBJ2-2	TGTGCCAGCAGCGTAGTTCTTGGGACACCTGAACACGGGGAGCTGTTTTTT	CASSVVLGTPEHGELFF
TRBV19	-	TRBJ1-5	TGTGCCAGTAGTATTCTCCCAGGGGTAAATCAGCCCCAGCATTTT	CASSILPGVNQPQHF
TRBV5-4	-	TRBJ2-3	TGTGCCAGCAGCTTGGGGGGCAGCACAGATACGCAGTATTTT	CASSLGGSTDTQYF
TRBV16	TRBD1	TRBJ2-3	TGTGCCAGCAGCCCAGGACAGGGGATAACAGATACGCAGTATTTT	CASSPGQGITDTQYF
TRBV6-5	-	TRBJ1-2	TGTGCCAGCACGCCCGGACTCGGGCACTATGGCTACACCTTC	CASTPGLGHYGYTF
TRBV4-2	TRBD2	TRBJ2-7	TGTGCCAGCAGCCAAGATATAGCGGGTGGTAAATACGAGCAGTACTTC	CASSQDIAGGKYEQYF
TRBV18	TRBD2	TRBJ2-7	TGTGCCAGCTCGCTGACTAGCGGGAGTGGTTACGAGCAGTACTTC	CASSLTSGSGYEQYF
TRBV6-1	-	TRBJ1-3	TGTGCCAGCCTTTCCTCTGGAAACACCATATATTTT	CASLSSGNTIYF
TRBV7-6	-	TRBJ2-5	TGTGCCAGCAGCTCAGGGATTGCGGAGACCCAGTACTTC	CASSSGIAETQYF
TRBV14	TRBD1	TRBJ1-1	TGTGCCAGCAGCCAAAGGACGGACAGGGCTGAAGCTTTCTTT	CASSQRTDRAEAFF
TRBV2	TRBD1	TRBJ2-7	TGTGCCAGCAGCCCAGGGACAGGGGGCGTAAACGAGCAGTACTTC	CASSPGTGGVNEQYF
TRBV19	-	TRBJ1-4	TGTGCCAGTAGAGTATCATGGGGGCTTAATGAAAAACTGTTTTTT	CASRVSWGLNEKLFF
TRBV6-1	-	TRBJ1-4	TGTGCCAGCAGTGATGACGGGAGTTATAATGAAAAACTGTTTTTT	CASSDDGSYNEKLFF
TRBV9	TRBD1	TRBJ1-6	TGTGCCAGCAGCGCCCTCTCATCGACAGGGAATAATTCACCCCTCCACTTT	CASSALSSTGNNSPLHF
TRBV7-2	-	TRBJ2-1	TGTGCCAGCAGGCTAAGCGGAAGCTCCTACAATGAGCAGTTCTTC	CASRLSGSSYNEQFF